Below are 26 T cell receptor beta chains sequenced from a single sample in a study of T cells in Graves' hyperthyroidism and ophthalmopathy. RNA transcripts provided the source from which TCR beta CDR3 regions were amplified. HTBI primers were used for first-round RT-PCR of the TCR CDR3. TCRdb reanalysed the multiplex PCR reads using MiXCR and keeps one entry per CDR3 protein. This sample has more than 350,000 distinct CDR3 sequences, with around 15% found just once. The sequenced sample consisted of blood. The receptor set was obtained from a woman aged 55 to 70 with Graves' ophthalmopathy.

This clonotype was observed at least ten times. The chain uses TRBV30 and TRBJ1-1; D might be TRBD1 (5 bases). CDR3 size: 13 residues. Trimming cost V 6 bases and J 1 base, with 12 bases left between them. CDR1 is GTSNPN, CDR2 SVGIG, per germline (reference sequence). The CDR3 loop is CACPGRRNTEAFF. CDR3 coding DNA: TGTGCCTGCCCGGGACGGAGGAACACTGAAGCTTTCTTT.

The sample holds many counts of this clonotype. The chain combines TRBV7-8 with TRBJ2-2; 10 positions match TRBD2. Germline values: CDR1 SGHVS, CDR2 FQNEAQ. The CDR3 loop spans 16 amino acids. V dropped 10 bases and J dropped 4; count of bases not matched to a gene: 12. CDR3 residues: CATREREGPGTGELFF. The CDR3, as DNA: TGTGCCACCCGGGAGCGGGAGGGCCCGGGCACCGGGGAGCTGTTTTTT.

The sample holds many counts of this clonotype. The chain recombines TRBV28 with TRBJ2-5; possible D gene TRBD2, 6 bases. Germline V CDR1 and CDR2: MDHEN, SYDVKM. This CDR3 has 15 amino acids. Trimming cost V 7 bases and J 2 bases, with 17 bases left between them. The CDR3 loop is CASTSPGVQQETQYF. As DNA, the CDR3 is TGTGCCAGCACCAGTCCGGGGGTCCAACAAGAGACCCAGTACTTC.

This clonotype was recorded many times. The rearrangement joins TRBV28 to TRBJ1-6; no clear D. Germline CDR1 is MDHEN and CDR2 is SYDVKM. Deletions cut 6 bases from V and 2 bases from J, with 14 bases between. The CDR3 totals 16 residues. The DNA of the CDR3 is TGTGCCAGCAGGGGCCAGCGAGACACCTATAATTCACCCCTCCACTTT. Protein sequence: CASRGQRDTYNSPLHF.

This clonotype was observed a handful of times. The CDR3 coding sequence is TGTGCCTGGACTTCAGGGGATTGGGGCACTGAAGCTTTCTTT. Translating gives CAWTSGDWGTEAFF. The V gene is TRBV30, the J gene TRBJ1-1; D may be TRBD1 (6 bases). Germline CDR1 and CDR2: GTSNPN and SVGIG (reference sequence). Trimming left V 4 bases short and J 4 bases short, with 16 bases between. CDR3 length: 14 residues.

This clonotype occurred many times. The CDR3 DNA is TGTGCCAGCAGTGAAGTGGGGACTAGCGGGAGGGTAGGCGAGACCCAGTACTTC. This gives the protein CASSEVGTSGRVGETQYF. J is TRBJ2-5 and V is TRBV2; TRBD2 matches 16 bases. Germline trimming cut 1 base from V and 5 bases from J; bases unmatched to any gene: 7. Germline-derived CDR1 and CDR2 are SNHLY and FYNNEI. There are 18 residues in the CDR3.

The chain employs TRBV28 and TRBJ2-1; no clear D. Germline V gene sequence: CDR1 MDHEN, CDR2 SYDVKM. Trimming removed 6 bases at V and 8 bases at J, with 20 bases between. The CDR3 runs 15 residues. The CDR3 loop reads CASSRPLNSHDEQFF. For the CDR3, the DNA is TGTGCCAGCAGCCGACCCCTCAACAGCCACGATGAGCAGTTCTTC.

The chain recombines TRBV4-2 with TRBJ1-1; D uncertain. There are 16 residues in the CDR3. Germline-derived CDR1 and CDR2 are LGHNA and YNFKEQ. Trimming stripped 0 bases from V and 1 base from J, with 12 bases between. The CDR3 DNA reads as TGTGCCAGCAGCCAAGACCTACAGCCCCGGAACACTGAAGCTTTCTTT. Translation gives CASSQDLQPRNTEAFF.

Details on this clonotype: Germline and junction disagree at one end, which may indicate a read error. The chain employs TRBV7-2 and TRBJ2-1; 13 bases align to TRBD2. CDR3 size: 18 residues. CDR1 is SGHTA and CDR2 is FQGNSA in the germline V gene. The CDR3 nucleotides are TGTGCCAGTAGCTTAGCCGGACTAGCGGGAGTCTCCTACAATAAGCAGTTCTTC. This sequence encodes CASSLAGLAGVSYNKQFF.

V and J are TRBV10-2 and TRBJ2-7, with D possibly being TRBD2 (5 bases). This CDR3 comprises 13 residues. Trimming removed 2 bases at V and 4 bases at J, with 9 bases between. Germline V gives CDR1 WSHSY, CDR2 SAAADI. The CDR3 nucleotides are TGCGCCAGCAGTGAGCGGACTGGATACGAGCAGTACTTC. This gives the protein CASSERTGYEQYF.

This chain links TRBV3-1 with TRBJ1-4; D not resolved. CDR1 and CDR2 from the germline V gene are LGHDT and YNNKEL (reference sequence). The V end lost 3 bases, the J end lost 11 bases, and 10 bases lay between the germline ends. The CDR3 loop spans 12 amino acids. Written as DNA, the CDR3 is TGTGCCAGCAGCCATCGGGGAGGGAAACTGTTTTTT. Its protein is CASSHRGGKLFF.

This clonotype was found many times. The chain joins TRBV30 to TRBJ2-3; 7 nucleotides match TRBD2. V shed 5 bases and J 3 bases; nucleotides not matched to a gene: 2. The CDR3 contains 12 residues. Per germline, CDR1 GTSNPN and CDR2 SVGIG (reference sequence). This chain's CDR3 is CAWARETDTQYF. The CDR3 bases are TGTGCCTGGGCGCGGGAGACAGATACGCAGTATTTT.

J is TRBJ2-3 and V is TRBV11-2; D perhaps matches TRBD1 (6 bases). V lost 4 bases and J 3 bases, leaving 8 bases between the germline ends. The CDR3 covers 13 residues. Germline CDR1 is SGHAT and CDR2 is FQNNGV. Here the CDR3 DNA reads TGTGCCAGCAGCTGGGGGCGGACAGATACGCAGTATTTT. This sequence encodes CASSWGRTDTQYF.

This clonotype was recorded at least ten times. V usage is TRBV29-1 and J usage is TRBJ1-1, with 11 bases matching TRBD1. Germline trimming cut 7 bases from V and 0 bases from J; bases unmatched to any gene: 25. Germline lookup yields CDR1 SQVTM and CDR2 ANQGSEA. The CDR3 has 21 amino acids. In nucleotides, the CDR3 is TGCAGCGCCACGCCAGGGGGGGACAGGGGGTGGGGGGGGGCCATGAACACTGAAGCTTTCTTT. Translating gives CSATPGGDRGWGGAMNTEAFF. Complete variable domain (other parts from reference TRBV29-1 and TRBJ1-1): SAVISQKPSRDICQRGTSLTIQCQVDSQVTMMFWYRQQPGQSLTLIATANQGSEATYESGFVIDKFPISRPNLTFSTLTVSNMSPEDSSIYLCSATPGGDRGWGGAMNTEAFFGQGTRLTVV.

This clonotype was observed at least ten times. The chain combines TRBV29-1 with TRBJ2-1, with 7 bases matching TRBD2. J was trimmed by 0 bases and V by 0 bases; bases with no gene match: 8. Germline loops: CDR1 SQVTM, CDR2 ANQGSEA. This CDR3 comprises 17 residues. CDR3 nucleotide sequence: TGCAGCGTTGAAGATCTTCGTCTAGCGGACTCCTACAATGAGCAGTTCTTC. Amino acids: CSVEDLRLADSYNEQFF.

The rearrangement uses TRBV5-1 and TRBJ2-5; 7 bases map to TRBD2. This CDR3 has 15 amino acids. V was pared by 0 bases and J by 5 bases, with 7 bases of the junction left unmatched. Germline values: CDR1 SGHRS, CDR2 YFSETQ. The CDR3 DNA reads as TGCGCCAGCAGCTTGGTTGCGGGAGTTGAGGAGACCCAGTACTTC. Its protein is CASSLVAGVEETQYF.

The chain is built from TRBV24-1 and TRBJ2-3; D is possibly TRBD1 or TRBD2 (6 bases each). Trimming cost V 9 bases and J 5 bases, with 17 bases left between them. The CDR3 consists of 14 residues. Germline CDR1 reads KGHDR; CDR2 reads SFDVKD. The chain's CDR3 is CATGDRGRVDTQYF. In nucleotides, the CDR3 is TGTGCCACCGGGGACCGGGGGCGAGTAGATACGCAGTATTTT.

The chain employs TRBV5-1 and TRBJ1-4, with D tentatively TRBD1 (5 bases). This CDR3 spans 16 amino acids. The ends were cut back, 4 bases at V and 0 bases at J, with 13 bases in the middle. Germline V gene data show CDR1 as SGHRS and CDR2 as YFSETQ. CDR3 nucleotides: TGCGCCAGCAGCCGCCCCGGGGGATCAACTAATGAAAAACTGTTTTTT. It is translated as CASSRPGGSTNEKLFF.

This clonotype was found many times. The chain has TRBV11-3 and TRBJ2-3, with 9 nucleotides matching TRBD1. V shed 4 bases, J shed 6 bases, and the junction held 8 bases outside the gene matches. In germline, CDR1 is SGHNT, CDR2 YENEEA. The CDR3 is 15 residues long. DNA of the CDR3: TGTGCCAGCAGCTCGGGACAGGGAGAATACGATACGCAGTATTTT. It specifies CASSSGQGEYDTQYF. Based on the CDR3 plus reference TRBV11-3 and TRBJ2-3, the full variable domain is EAGVVQSPRYKIIEKKQPVAFWCNPISGHNTLYWYLQNLGQGPELLIRYENEEAVDDSQLPKDRFSAERLKGVDSTLKIQPAELGDSAVYLCASSSGQGEYDTQYFGPGTRLTVL.

This clonotype showed up just a few times. The chain recombines TRBV12-3 or TRBV12-4 with TRBJ1-6; 8 nucleotides line up with TRBD1. J was trimmed by 5 bases and V by 8 bases; bases with no gene match: 11. This CDR3 is built from 16 residues. CDR3: CASPEETTGDNSPLHF. CDR3 in DNA: TGTGCCAGCCCGGAAGAGACGACAGGGGATAATTCACCCCTCCACTTT.

Of note for this clonotype: This may stem from a read error, because a much larger clone lies one nucleotide away. V usage is TRBV28 and J usage is TRBJ2-7, with D possibly being TRBD1 (6 bases). Germline CDR1 and CDR2: MDHEN and SYDVKM. This CDR3 contains 15 residues. The CDR3 coding sequence is TGTGCCAGCAGTCTCCAGGGGTTCAGCTCCTACGAGCAGCACTTC. Protein: CASSLQGFSSYEQHF.

This clonotype was detected many times. The V and J genes are TRBV15 and TRBJ2-7; unclear D gene. Deletions cut 0 bases from V and 4 bases from J, with 7 bases between. The germline CDR1 and CDR2 sequences are LNHNV and YYDKDF (reference sequence). The CDR3 is made up of 13 amino acids. The CDR3 nucleotides read TGTGCCACCAGCAGAGATGTAGGGTACGAGCAGTACTTC. It yields the protein CATSRDVGYEQYF. Complete variable domain (other parts from reference TRBV15 and TRBJ2-7): DAMVIQNPRYQVTQFGKPVTLSCSQTLNHNVMYWYQQKSSQAPKLLFHYYDKDFNNEADTPDNFQSRRPNTSFCFLDIRSPGLGDTAMYLCATSRDVGYEQYFGPGTRLTVT.

The gene calls are TRBV4-1 and TRBJ2-1; 7 bases line up with TRBD2. CDR1 is MGHRA, CDR2 YSYEKL, per germline. V shed 1 base, J shed 1 base, and the junction held 7 bases outside the gene matches. The CDR3 spans 17 residues. CDR3 sequence: CASSQALNSGSYNEQFF. In nucleotides, the CDR3 is TGCGCCAGCAGCCAAGCCCTCAATAGCGGGTCCTACAATGAGCAGTTCTTC.

This clonotype was recorded at least ten times. J is TRBJ2-2 and V is TRBV5-6; D possibly uses TRBD1 or TRBD2 (5 bases each). Trimming cost V 0 bases and J 4 bases, with 10 bases left between them. Germline V lookup: CDR1 SGHDT, CDR2 YYEEEE. The CDR3 loop spans 15 amino acids. The CDR3 DNA reads as TGTGCCAGCAGCTTGGACAGTGGGGGCACCGGGGAGCTGTTTTTT. Its protein is CASSLDSGGTGELFF.

The V and J genes are TRBV28 and TRBJ1-6; D is unclear. The CDR3 spans 12 residues. Trimming removed 5 bases from V and 12 bases from J, with 11 bases in between. CDR1 is MDHEN, CDR2 SYDVKM, per germline. This CDR3 reads CASSPQRGPLHF. In DNA form, the CDR3 reads TGTGCCAGCAGTCCCCAGCGGGGACCCCTCCACTTT.

This clonotype was seen many times. The V and J genes are TRBV10-3 and TRBJ2-2; 8 nucleotides match TRBD1. Per the germline V gene, CDR1 is ENHRY and CDR2 is SYGVKD. CDR3 length equals 15 residues. The V segment lost 3 bases and the J segment 4 bases; nucleotides outside the gene matches: 4. CDR3 loop: CAISDGQGGTGELFF. The CDR3 bases are TGTGCCATCAGTGATGGACAGGGAGGCACCGGGGAGCTGTTTTTT.